The rows below give T cell receptor beta chains drawn from one sample of a study of T cells in Graves' hyperthyroidism and ophthalmopathy. TCRdb analysed the multiplex PCR reads with MiXCR anew, one entry per CDR3 protein. Among nearly 750,000 distinct CDR3 sequences listed, around a third were seen once. Source material: blood. The receptors shown here come from a woman aged 40 to 55 with Graves' hyperthyroidism. CDR3s include the opening cysteine and the closing phenylalanine or tryptophan. The D gene is left open where the match is weak. Some rows have no size entry. The others give once, few or many, or a class for an expanded clone.

D gene: -
clone size: few
CDR3 length: 18
V gene: TRBV7-2
J gene: TRBJ1-2
CDR3 DNA: TGTGCCAGCAGCTTTCTCGGGGCCCCCACTATGTTTAACTATGGCTACACCTTC
CDR3 protein: CASSFLGAPTMFNYGYTF

D gene: -
clone size: -
CDR3 length: 15
V gene: TRBV9
J gene: TRBJ2-2
CDR3 DNA: TGTGCCAGCAGGGGCAGAGACAGATACACCGGGGAGCTGTTTTTT
CDR3 protein: CASRGRDRYTGELFF

D gene: -
clone size: many
CDR3 length: 13
V gene: TRBV19
J gene: TRBJ1-1
CDR3 DNA: TGTGCCAGCCTTGGGGCAGGCAACACTGAAGCTTTCTTT
CDR3 protein: CASLGAGNTEAFF

D gene: TRBD1
clone size: many
CDR3 length: 14
V gene: TRBV7-2
J gene: TRBJ2-7
CDR3 DNA: TGTGCCAGCAGCTATGGACAGGGACCCTACGAGCAGTACTTC
CDR3 protein: CASSYGQGPYEQYF

D gene: -
clone size: -
CDR3 length: 17
V gene: TRBV6-5
J gene: TRBJ1-3
CDR3 DNA: TGTGCCAGCAGTTACTCCCCCGACAAACCCTCTGGAAACACCATATATTTT
CDR3 protein: CASSYSPDKPSGNTIYF

D gene: TRBD1
clone size: many
CDR3 length: 16
V gene: TRBV10-2
J gene: TRBJ2-2
CDR3 DNA: TGCGCCAGCAGTGGGGGACAGAGCCTTAACACCGGGGAGCTGTTTTTT
CDR3 protein: CASSGGQSLNTGELFF

D gene: -
clone size: many
CDR3 length: 14
V gene: TRBV7-9
J gene: TRBJ2-5
CDR3 DNA: TGTGCCAGCAGCTCCCCCCGGGTGGCAGAGACCCAGTACTTC
CDR3 protein: CASSSPRVAETQYF

D gene: -
clone size: -
CDR3 length: 15
V gene: TRBV7-8
J gene: TRBJ1-5
CDR3 DNA: TGTGCCAGCAGCATAGGGGTTTATAGCAATCAGCCCCAGCATTTT
CDR3 protein: CASSIGVYSNQPQHF

D gene: -
clone size: many
CDR3 length: 14
V gene: TRBV20-1
J gene: TRBJ1-3
CDR3 DNA: TGCAGTGCCTATGACAGGTCCTCTGGAAACACCATATATTTT
CDR3 protein: CSAYDRSSGNTIYF

D gene: TRBD2
clone size: few
CDR3 length: 18
V gene: TRBV12-5
J gene: TRBJ2-5
CDR3 DNA: TGTGCTAGTGGTTTAGGAATGACTAGCGGGGTAATCCAAGAGACCCAGTACTTC
CDR3 protein: CASGLGMTSGVIQETQYF

D gene: -
clone size: many
CDR3 length: 13
V gene: TRBV20-1
J gene: TRBJ2-6
CDR3 DNA: TGCAGCACGTCGGGATTTGGGGCCAACGTCCTGACTTTC
CDR3 protein: CSTSGFGANVLTF

D gene: -
clone size: few
CDR3 length: 14
V gene: TRBV12-5
J gene: TRBJ1-2
CDR3 DNA: TGTGCTAGTGGTTTGGCGGAGGGGTCCTATGGCTACACCTTC
CDR3 protein: CASGLAEGSYGYTF

D gene: -
clone size: -
CDR3 length: 13
V gene: TRBV10-3
J gene: TRBJ2-7
CDR3 DNA: TGTGCCATCAGGGGAACTATTTCCTACGAGCAGTACTTC
CDR3 protein: CAIRGTISYEQYF